Presented here are 9 T cell receptor beta chains from one specimen sequenced in a study of cytomegalovirus exposure and HLA in healthy donors. Produced via immunoSEQ multiplex PCR; TCRdb's table is partial and in-frame only. The data contain fewer than 65,000 clones, 80% to 90% of them seen just once; the ten biggest clones take up more than 14%. The sequenced material came from PBMCs. The receptor source for this set is a woman aged 18 to 35 in good health and CMV-seronegative.

V is TRBV10-3 and J is TRBJ2-5; TRBD2 matches 7 bases. The germline gives CDR1 ENHRY, CDR2 SYGVKD. Unmatched junction bases numbered 15, after V lost 4 bases and J lost 10 bases. The CDR3 loop spans 15 amino acids. The DNA of the CDR3 is TGTGCCATCAGTGCGGATCCAGGCGGGGGAAGGGTCCAGTACTTC. This codes for CAISADPGGGRVQYF.

The chain has TRBV10-2 and TRBJ2-5; perhaps TRBD1 as D (5 bases). CDR1 and CDR2 (germline): WSHSY, SAAADI. V was trimmed by 3 bases and J by 5 bases, leaving 10 bases between them. The CDR3 is 13 residues long. The CDR3 reads CASSEGARETQYF. CDR3 DNA sequence: TGCGCCAGCAGTGAAGGGGCGCGGGAGACCCAGTACTTC.

V gene TRBV10-1 combines with J gene TRBJ2-3, with 8 bases fitting TRBD2. J gave up 3 bases and V 3 bases, and 2 bases lay outside the gene matches. CDR1 and CDR2 from the germline V gene are WNHNN and SYGVQD (reference sequence). CDR3 length equals 14 residues. The CDR3 bases are TGCGCCAGCAGTGACGGGGGGGGGACAGATACGCAGTATTTT. This codes for CASSDGGGTDTQYF.

The chain is built from TRBV27 and TRBJ2-7, with TRBD1 matching 7 bases. CDR3 size: 12 residues. V trimming: 7 bases; J trimming: 2 bases; junction bases outside the gene matches: 2. Per germline, CDR1 MNHEY and CDR2 SMNVEV (reference sequence). CDR3 in amino acids: CASKGTAYEQYF. The CDR3 DNA reads TGTGCCAGCAAGGGGACAGCCTACGAGCAGTACTTC.

The chain employs TRBV11-3 and TRBJ2-1; 7 nucleotides match TRBD2. Trimming at V came to 4 bases and at J to 5 bases, leaving 5 bases not matched to a gene. CDR1 is SGHNT and CDR2 is YENEEA in the germline V gene. There are 14 residues in the CDR3. This CDR3 reads CASSSGLGNNEQFF. Written as DNA, the CDR3 is TGTGCCAGCAGCTCCGGACTAGGAAACAATGAGCAGTTCTTC.

V is TRBV29-1 and J is TRBJ2-5, with 16 bases identical to TRBD2. The CDR3 totals 17 residues. The germline V gene has CDR1 SQVTM and CDR2 ANQGSEA. Trimming cost V 5 bases and J 6 bases; bases outside gene matches: 12. The DNA for the CDR3 is TGCAGCGTTACCTCCGGGACTAGCGGGGGGGCTCGCAAGACCCAGTACTTC. It specifies CSVTSGTSGGARKTQYF. Variable domain in full (rest from reference TRBV29-1 and TRBJ2-5): SAVISQKPSRDICQRGTSLTIQCQVDSQVTMMFWYRQQPGQSLTLIATANQGSEATYESGFVIDKFPISRPNLTFSTLTVSNMSPEDSSIYLCSVTSGTSGGARKTQYFGPGTRLLVL.

The chain combines TRBV6-1 with TRBJ2-2; TRBD1 is a possible D gene (6 bases). Germline-derived CDR1 and CDR2 are MNHNS and SASEGT. This CDR3 is built from 17 residues. V lost 4 bases and J 7 bases, leaving 22 bases between the germline ends. As DNA, the CDR3 is TGTGCCAGCAGTGGCCCCCCGGGATCCCCAGGGGACGGGGAGCTGTTTTTT. Translation: CASSGPPGSPGDGELFF.

The chain has TRBV10-2 and TRBJ1-2; TRBD1 matches 8 bases. The length of the CDR3 is 14 residues. The V segment lost 10 bases and the J segment 4 bases; nucleotides outside the gene matches: 11. CDR1 is WSHSY and CDR2 is SAAADI in the germline V gene. This CDR3 is CATRQGPGGYGYTF. The DNA of the CDR3 is TGCGCCACCCGACAGGGGCCGGGGGGCTATGGCTACACCTTC.

The CDR3 loop reads CSVGQGSETQYF. CDR3 bases: TGCAGCGTCGGACAGGGTTCAGAGACCCAGTACTTC. This chain uses TRBV29-1 with TRBJ2-5, with 8 positions matching TRBD1. The CDR3 is 12 residues long. V lost 6 bases, J lost 4 bases, and 4 bases stayed unmatched. The germline V gene has CDR1 SQVTM and CDR2 ANQGSEA.